This T cell receptor (beta chain) was sequenced in a study of T cells after yellow fever vaccination. Study background: Each of the EM, EMRA, CM and Tscm memory subsets was sorted based on CD3, CD45RA, CCR7 and CD95. Preparation used SMART-Seq v4 Ultra Low Input for the low-cell-number fractions.

The 5'RACE template-switching step produced TCR cDNA and added a universal primer site and UMIs. TCRdb used MiXCR to reprocess the 5' RACE reads, holding one entry per CDR3 protein. The sample contains 50,000 to 60,000 distinct CDR3 sequences, approximately 6% of which appear only once. A few counts support this clonotype. General study findings and limits: Most primary-vaccination clones recurred post-booster (roughly 96% CD4, 88% CD8).

The V and J ends lost 3 bases and 0 bases respectively, with 6 bases between them. The CDR3 spans 14 residues. Germline CDR1 and CDR2: LGHNA and YSLEER. The source is a man between 18 and 35 years old who received the YFV17D yellow fever vaccine. Sequences were derived from PBMCs, either bulk or a sorted T-cell subset (CD4+, CD8+, memory, or dextramer-sorted; not recorded which), sampled on the day of the yellow fever booster vaccination. The gene calls are TRBV4-3 and TRBJ1-5; D not resolved. The CDR3: CASSHTGSNQPQHF. The CDR3, as DNA: TGCGCCAGCAGCCACACGGGTAGCAATCAGCCCCAGCATTTT.